These T cell receptor beta chains were read from a single sample in a study of blood T cell repertoires in COVID-19. Some clones are missing from TCRdb's copy, which holds only in-frame ones; the method was immunoSEQ multiplex PCR. Altogether around 460,000 clones are present, about 90% being singletons, with the ten largest covering 0.75% to 0.85%. The sequencing input was peripheral blood. The receptors originated from a young man with COVID-19, enrolled during active disease. CDR3s include the opening cysteine and the closing phenylalanine or tryptophan. D genes are given only for firm matches. Some rows mark clone size as missing; the rest say once, few, many or name a class of expanded clone.

>TRBV6-5|-|TRBJ2-7|-
CASSYSIRGEQYF
TGTGCCAGCAGTTACTCGATAAGGGGCGAGCAGTACTTC
>TRBV21-1|-|TRBJ2-1|-
CASSKRLSGGSYNEQFF
TGTGCCAGCAGCAAAAGGCTTAGCGGGGGGTCCTACAATGAGCAGTTCTTC
>TRBV7-9|-|TRBJ2-4|-
CASSPKFLVGQNIQYF
TGTGCCAGCAGCCCCAAATTTCTAGTAGGTCAAAACATTCAGTACTTC
>TRBV24-1|TRBD2|TRBJ2-2|-
CATSDPQREGTGELFF
TGTGCCACCAGTGATCCCCAGCGGGAGGGGACCGGGGAGCTGTTTTTT
>TRBV5-6|-|TRBJ2-3|-
CASSLGALYTDTQYF
TGTGCCAGCAGCTTGGGGGCCCTTTACACAGATACGCAGTATTTT
>TRBV30|-|TRBJ2-1|-
CAWSVLRPYNEQFF
TGTGCCTGGAGTGTACTGAGGCCCTACAATGAGCAGTTCTTC
>TRBV12-5|TRBD2|TRBJ2-3|-
CASGAGGTDTQYF
TGTGCTAGTGGCGCGGGGGGCACAGATACGCAGTATTTT
>TRBV4-1|-|TRBJ2-5|-
CASSPADQETQYF
TGCGCCAGCAGTCCAGCGGATCAAGAGACCCAGTACTTC
>TRBV14|-|TRBJ2-7|-
CASSQGLGPYEQYF
TGTGCCAGCAGCCAAGGACTAGGCCCCTACGAGCAGTACTTC
>TRBV10-3|TRBD1|TRBJ2-3|-
CAISESWTGEFGDTQYF
TGTGCCATCAGTGAGTCCTGGACAGGGGAATTTGGGGATACGCAGTATTTT
>TRBV11-2|-|TRBJ2-7|-
CASSLTGTSYYEQYF
TGTGCCAGCAGCTTAACCGGGACATCCTACTACGAGCAGTACTTC
>TRBV7-2|TRBD1|TRBJ2-6|-
CASSPGQGRGGANVLTF
TGTGCCAGCAGCCCTGGACAGGGTAGAGGAGGGGCCAACGTCCTGACTTTC
>TRBV19|TRBD2|TRBJ2-7|-
CASSIAGGMSSYEQYF
TGTGCCAGTAGTATAGCGGGAGGAATGAGCTCCTACGAGCAGTACTTC
>TRBV15|-|TRBJ2-5|-
CATSRDGGFQETQYF
TGTGCCACCAGCAGAGATGGGGGGTTCCAAGAGACCCAGTACTTC
>TRBV2|TRBD2|TRBJ2-5|-
CASRETSGGPETQYF
TGTGCCAGCAGGGAGACTAGCGGGGGCCCGGAGACCCAGTACTTC
>TRBV7-8|TRBD1|TRBJ2-7|-
CATGTGSYEQYF
TGTGCCACGGGGACAGGGAGCTACGAGCAGTACTTC
>TRBV27|-|TRBJ1-1|-
CASSHRGGTEAFF
TGTGCCAGCAGTCATAGGGGTGGCACTGAAGCTTTCTTT
>TRBV6-5|-|TRBJ1-5|few
CASRREGDQPQHF
TGTGCCAGCAGGAGGGAGGGGGATCAGCCCCAGCATTTT
>TRBV19|TRBD1|TRBJ2-7|-
CASSIGGQGVYEQYF
TGTGCCAGTAGTATAGGGGGACAGGGTGTGTACGAGCAGTACTTC
>TRBV14|TRBD2|TRBJ2-3|-
CASSQGSGRRSTDTQYF
TGTGCCAGCAGCCAGGGGAGCGGGAGACGAAGCACAGATACGCAGTATTTT
>TRBV5-1|TRBD1|TRBJ2-7|-
CASSSLPGTGDEQYF
TGCGCCAGCAGCTCCCTCCCCGGGACAGGGGACGAGCAGTACTTC
>TRBV7-9|TRBD2|TRBJ2-3|-
CASRGGLAVVTDTQYF
TGTGCCAGCCGGGGCGGACTAGCGGTAGTCACAGATACGCAGTATTTT